The clone carrying this TCR beta chain was observed once. Sequenced by immunoSEQ multiplex PCR; TCRdb stores in-frame clones only, minus some. The sample has about 78,000 clones, about nine tenths seen once; the top ten hold around 3.4%. The data were taken from a study of T cell responses to AZD1222 COVID-19 vaccine. There are 15 residues in the CDR3. CDR1 and CDR2 (germline): SGHTA, FQGNSA. The V gene lost 5 bases and the J gene lost 2 bases, with 12 bases spanning the gap. This TCR was sampled from an adult who received the AZD1222 COVID-19 vaccine. The starting material was peripheral blood, obtained 28 days after the second AZD1222 dose. The chain is built from TRBV7-2 and TRBJ2-2; possibly TRBD2 for D (6 bases). This chain's CDR3 is CASSTGTRNTGELFF. As DNA, the CDR3 is TGTGCCAGCAGCACCGGGACTCGCAACACCGGGGAGCTGTTTTTT. The full variable domain, rest sourced from reference TRBV7-2 and TRBJ2-2, is GAGVSQSPSNKVTEKGKDVELRCDPISGHTALYWYRQSLGQGLEFLIYFQGNSAPDKSGLPSDRFSAERTGGSVSTLTIQRTQQEDSAVYLCASSTGTRNTGELFFGEGSRLTVL.